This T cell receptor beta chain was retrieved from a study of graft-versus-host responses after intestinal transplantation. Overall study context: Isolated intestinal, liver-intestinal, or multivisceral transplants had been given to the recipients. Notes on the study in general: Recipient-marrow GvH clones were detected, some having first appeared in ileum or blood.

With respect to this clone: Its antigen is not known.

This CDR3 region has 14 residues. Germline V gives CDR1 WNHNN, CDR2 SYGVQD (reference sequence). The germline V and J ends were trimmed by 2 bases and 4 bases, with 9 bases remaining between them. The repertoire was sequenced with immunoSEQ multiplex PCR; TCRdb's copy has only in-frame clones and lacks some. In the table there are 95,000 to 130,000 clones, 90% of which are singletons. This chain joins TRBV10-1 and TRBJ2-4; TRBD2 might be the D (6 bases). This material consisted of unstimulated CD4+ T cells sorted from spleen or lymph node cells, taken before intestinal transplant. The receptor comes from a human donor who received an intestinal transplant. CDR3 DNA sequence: TGCGCCAGCAGTGAGAGGGAGGAGAAAAACATTCAGTACTTC. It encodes CASSEREEKNIQYF.